Presented here are 11 T cell receptor beta chains from one specimen sequenced in a study of T cells after yellow fever vaccination. TCRdb passed the 5' RACE reads through MiXCR, listing each CDR3 protein once. Among about 300,000 distinct CDR3 sequences, around 6.8% were seen once, and the ten largest hold roughly a sixth. The sample was PBMCs, taken 45 days after the first yellow fever vaccination. All receptors derive from a young man who received the YFV17D yellow fever vaccine.

This clonotype was detected a few times. The chain joins TRBV20-1 to TRBJ1-1; no reliable D call. The germline V gene encodes CDR1 DFQATT and CDR2 SNEGSKA (reference sequence). The CDR3 is 12 residues long. Trimming took off 2 bases at V and 0 bases at J, with 4 bases between the two ends. DNA of the CDR3: TGCAGTGCTAGAACGATGAACACTGAAGCTTTCTTT. It translates to CSARTMNTEAFF.

There are a few counts of this clonotype. The chain links TRBV11-2 to TRBJ2-7; possibly TRBD2 for D (6 bases). V was pared by 4 bases and J by 4 bases, with 14 bases between. CDR1 is SGHAT, CDR2 FQNNGV, per germline. CDR3 size: 14 residues. CDR3 sequence (DNA): TGTGCCAGCAGCTCTTTGCCGGGAGCATACGAGCAGTACGTC. It encodes CASSSLPGAYEQYV.

The gene calls are TRBV25-1 and TRBJ1-1; D is ambiguous. Germline lookup yields CDR1 MGHDK and CDR2 SYGVNS. The CDR3 sequence is 14 residues long. The ends were cut back, 3 bases at V and 1 base at J, with 9 bases in the middle. The CDR3 here is CASSDSFGNTEAFF. CDR3 in DNA: TGTGCCAGCAGTGATAGTTTCGGGAACACTGAAGCTTTCTTT.

This clonotype was observed many times. The J gene is TRBJ2-1, the V gene TRBV6-2 or TRBV6-3; unclear D gene. The CDR3 runs to 11 residues. Trimming removed 5 bases from V and 10 bases from J, with 9 bases in between. CDR1 and CDR2 from the germline V gene are MNHEY and SVGEGT. For the CDR3, the DNA is TGTGCCAGCAGTCCCCGTGCGGAGCAGTTCTTC. Translating gives CASSPRAEQFF.

The rearrangement uses TRBV7-9 and TRBJ2-1; the D is unclear. The CDR3 runs to 16 residues. Germline CDR1 is SEHNR and CDR2 is FQNEAQ (reference sequence). The ends were cut back, 5 bases at V and 7 bases at J, with 21 bases in the middle. DNA for the CDR3: TGTGCCAGCAGCACCGCGGACGGGCAATGGTTGAATGAGCAGTTCTTC. Residues: CASSTADGQWLNEQFF.

V usage is TRBV7-2 and J usage is TRBJ2-3; D unresolved. V lost 5 bases and J 7 bases, leaving 19 bases between the germline ends. The CDR3 has 15 residues. CDR1 is SGHTA, CDR2 FQGNSA, per germline. CDR3 DNA: TGTGCCAGCAGCCCGCTCACGTCCCGTATAAATACGCAGTATTTT. Translated: CASSPLTSRINTQYF.

CDR3 in amino acids: CASSEASNLGPPRNTQYF. Here the CDR3 DNA reads TGTGCCAGCAGTGAAGCTTCAAATTTAGGGCCCCCGAGAAATACGCAGTATTTT. The rearrangement joins TRBV6-1 to TRBJ2-3; D remains ambiguous. The CDR3 consists of 18 residues. CDR1 is MNHNS and CDR2 is SASEGT in the germline V gene. V was cut by 0 bases and J by 7 bases, with 23 bases left in between.

A few counts support this clonotype. This sequence joins TRBV9 and TRBJ2-2; weak D call: TRBD2 (6 bases). Trimming left V 1 base short and J 6 bases short, with 19 bases between. Germline-derived CDR1 and CDR2 are SGDLS and YYNGEE. The CDR3 has 17 residues. CDR3 nucleotides: TGTGCCAGCAGCGTACCCCAAAGCGGGTCCTTCTCCGGGGAGCTGTTTTTT. It specifies CASSVPQSGSFSGELFF.

This clonotype was seen ten or more times. The V gene is TRBV5-1, the J gene TRBJ1-2; D ambiguous. Germline V gene data show CDR1 as SGHRS and CDR2 as YFSETQ. V gave up 4 bases and J gave up 2 bases, with 9 bases separating them. The CDR3 is made up of 13 amino acids. Here the CDR3 DNA reads TGCGCCAGCAGCCCCCCAGGCAACTATGGCTACACCTTC. Translation: CASSPPGNYGYTF.

Ten or more counts support this clonotype. The rearrangement joins TRBV9 to TRBJ1-1, with a possible D match to TRBD1 (5 bases). In germline, CDR1 is SGDLS, CDR2 YYNGEE. The V and J ends lost 3 bases and 3 bases respectively, with 12 bases between them. The CDR3 is made up of 14 amino acids. Written as DNA, the CDR3 is TGTGCCAGCAGCGAGGACCCACAGGACACTGAAGCTTTCTTT. This codes for CASSEDPQDTEAFF.

The genes are TRBV5-1 and TRBJ1-1; TRBD1 matches 7 bases. CDR3 length equals 13 residues. Trimming at V came to 6 bases and at J to 7 bases, leaving 9 bases not matched to a gene. Per the germline V gene, CDR1 is SGHRS and CDR2 is YFSETQ. CDR3 sequence: CASTLQGGYEAFF. The CDR3 DNA is TGCGCCAGCACCCTGCAGGGGGGTTATGAAGCTTTCTTT.